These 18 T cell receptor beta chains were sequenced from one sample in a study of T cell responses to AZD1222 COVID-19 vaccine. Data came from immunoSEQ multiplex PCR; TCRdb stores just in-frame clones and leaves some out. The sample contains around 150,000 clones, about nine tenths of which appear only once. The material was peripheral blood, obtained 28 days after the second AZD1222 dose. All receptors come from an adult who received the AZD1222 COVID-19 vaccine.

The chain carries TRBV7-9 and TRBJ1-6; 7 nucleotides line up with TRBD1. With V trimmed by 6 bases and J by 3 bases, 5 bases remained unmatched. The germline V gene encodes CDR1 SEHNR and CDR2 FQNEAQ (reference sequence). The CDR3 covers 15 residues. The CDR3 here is CASSMDRIYNSPLHF. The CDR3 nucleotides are TGTGCCAGCAGTATGGACAGGATCTATAATTCACCCCTCCACTTT.

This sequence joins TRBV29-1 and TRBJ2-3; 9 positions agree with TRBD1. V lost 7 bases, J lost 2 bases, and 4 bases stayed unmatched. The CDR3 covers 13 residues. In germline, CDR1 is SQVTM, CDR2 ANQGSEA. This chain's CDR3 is CSAGQGNTDTQYF. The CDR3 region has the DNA TGCAGCGCCGGACAGGGGAACACAGATACGCAGTATTTT.

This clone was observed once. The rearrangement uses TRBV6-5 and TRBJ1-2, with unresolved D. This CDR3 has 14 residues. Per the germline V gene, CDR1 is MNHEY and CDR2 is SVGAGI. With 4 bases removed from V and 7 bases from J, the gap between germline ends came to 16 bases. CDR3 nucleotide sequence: TGTGCCAGCAGTTCCCCGGCGGAGGGAGGTGGCTACACCTTC. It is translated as CASSSPAEGGGYTF.

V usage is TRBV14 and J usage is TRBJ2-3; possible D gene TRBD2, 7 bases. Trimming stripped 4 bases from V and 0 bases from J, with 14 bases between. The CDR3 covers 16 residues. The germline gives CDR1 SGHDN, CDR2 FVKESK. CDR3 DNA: TGTGCCAGCAGCCCCGGGGGGCTAGAGAGCACAGATACGCAGTATTTT. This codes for CASSPGGLESTDTQYF.

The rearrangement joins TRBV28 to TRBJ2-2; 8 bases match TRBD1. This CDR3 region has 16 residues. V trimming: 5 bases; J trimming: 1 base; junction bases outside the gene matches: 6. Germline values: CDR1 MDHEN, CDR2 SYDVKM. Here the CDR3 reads CASSTTGTGNTGELFF. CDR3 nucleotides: TGTGCCAGCAGTACCACCGGGACAGGGAACACCGGGGAGCTGTTTTTT.

CDR3 DNA: TGTGCCACCAGTGATCGGATGGGGACTGAAGCTTTCTTT. Its protein product is CATSDRMGTEAFF. V is TRBV24-1 and J is TRBJ1-1, with D hard to call. Germline V gene sequence: CDR1 KGHDR, CDR2 SFDVKD. V was cut by 3 bases and J by 5 bases, with 9 bases left in between. The CDR3 loop spans 13 amino acids.

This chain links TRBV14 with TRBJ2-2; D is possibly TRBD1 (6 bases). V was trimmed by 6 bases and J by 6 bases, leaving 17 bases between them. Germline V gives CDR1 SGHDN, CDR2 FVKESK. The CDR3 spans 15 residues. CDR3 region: CASSEQGFRAGELFF. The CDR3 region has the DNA TGTGCCAGCAGTGAGCAGGGGTTTCGGGCCGGGGAGCTGTTTTTT.

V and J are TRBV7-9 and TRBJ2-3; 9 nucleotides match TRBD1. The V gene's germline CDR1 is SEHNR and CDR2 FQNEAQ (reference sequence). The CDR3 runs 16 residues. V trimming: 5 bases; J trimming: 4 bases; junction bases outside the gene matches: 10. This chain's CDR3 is CASSQSGTGSPDTQYF. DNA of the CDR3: TGTGCCAGCAGCCAAAGTGGGACAGGGTCGCCAGATACGCAGTATTTT.

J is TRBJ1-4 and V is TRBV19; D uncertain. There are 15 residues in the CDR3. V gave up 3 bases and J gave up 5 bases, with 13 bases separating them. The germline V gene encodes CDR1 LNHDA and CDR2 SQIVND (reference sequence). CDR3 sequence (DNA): TGTGCCAGTAGTATCAGTGCCGGGAAGAATGAAAAACTGTTTTTT. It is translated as CASSISAGKNEKLFF.

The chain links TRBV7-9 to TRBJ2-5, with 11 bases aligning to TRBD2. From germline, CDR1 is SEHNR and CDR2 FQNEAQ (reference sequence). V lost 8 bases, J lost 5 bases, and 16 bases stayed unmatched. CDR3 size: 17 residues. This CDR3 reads CASLSVETSGIWETQYF. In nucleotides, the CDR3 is TGTGCCAGCCTCTCAGTGGAGACTAGCGGGATCTGGGAGACCCAGTACTTC.

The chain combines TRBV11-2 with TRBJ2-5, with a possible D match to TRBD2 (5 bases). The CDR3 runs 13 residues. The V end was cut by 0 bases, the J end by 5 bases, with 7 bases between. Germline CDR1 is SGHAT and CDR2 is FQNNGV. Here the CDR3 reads CASSLDSAETQYF. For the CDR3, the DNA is TGTGCCAGCAGCTTAGATAGCGCGGAGACCCAGTACTTC. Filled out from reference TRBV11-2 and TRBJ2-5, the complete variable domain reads EAGVAQSPRYKIIEKRQSVAFWCNPISGHATLYWYQQILGQGPKLLIQFQNNGVVDDSQLPKDRFSAERLKGVDSTLKIQPAKLEDSAVYLCASSLDSAETQYFGPGTRLLVL.

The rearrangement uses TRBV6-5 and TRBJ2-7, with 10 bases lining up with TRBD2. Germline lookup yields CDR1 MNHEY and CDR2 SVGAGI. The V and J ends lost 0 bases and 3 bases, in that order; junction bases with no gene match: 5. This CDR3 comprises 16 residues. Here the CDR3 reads CASSYSGTSVVYEQYF. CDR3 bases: TGTGCCAGCAGTTACTCCGGGACTAGCGTCGTCTACGAGCAGTACTTC.

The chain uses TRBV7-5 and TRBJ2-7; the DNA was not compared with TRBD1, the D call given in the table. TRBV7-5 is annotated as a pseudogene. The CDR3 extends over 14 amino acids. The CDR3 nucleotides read TGTGTCAGAAGCCCCTACAGGGTCCTGAAGGAGCAGTACTTC. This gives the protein CVRSPYRVLKEQYF.

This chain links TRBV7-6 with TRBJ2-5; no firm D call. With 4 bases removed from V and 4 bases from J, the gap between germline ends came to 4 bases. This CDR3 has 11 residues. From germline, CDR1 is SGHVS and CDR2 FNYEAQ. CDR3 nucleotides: TGTGCCAGCAGCTCTCTAGAGACCCAGTACTTC. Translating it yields CASSSLETQYF.

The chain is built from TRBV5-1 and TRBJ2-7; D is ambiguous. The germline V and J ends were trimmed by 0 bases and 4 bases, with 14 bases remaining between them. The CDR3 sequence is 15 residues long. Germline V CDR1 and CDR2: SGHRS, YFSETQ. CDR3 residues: CASSLAQVNVYEQYF. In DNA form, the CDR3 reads TGCGCCAGCAGCTTGGCTCAGGTTAACGTGTACGAGCAGTACTTC.

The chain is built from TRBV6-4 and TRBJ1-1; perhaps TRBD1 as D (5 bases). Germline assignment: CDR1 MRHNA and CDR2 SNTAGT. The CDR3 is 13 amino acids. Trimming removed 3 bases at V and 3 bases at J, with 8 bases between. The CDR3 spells CASSELRDTEAFF. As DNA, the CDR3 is TGTGCCAGCAGTGAACTCAGGGACACTGAAGCTTTCTTT.

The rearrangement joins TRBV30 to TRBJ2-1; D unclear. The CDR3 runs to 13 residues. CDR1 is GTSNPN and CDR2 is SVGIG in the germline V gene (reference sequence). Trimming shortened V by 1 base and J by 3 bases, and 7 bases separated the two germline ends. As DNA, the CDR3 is TGTGCCTGGAGTGAGTCCCGCTACAATGAGCAGTTCTTC. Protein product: CAWSESRYNEQFF.

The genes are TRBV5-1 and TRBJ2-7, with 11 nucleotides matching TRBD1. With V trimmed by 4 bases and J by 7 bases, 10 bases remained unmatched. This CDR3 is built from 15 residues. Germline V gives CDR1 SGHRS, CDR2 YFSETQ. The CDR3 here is CASSPEGTGGLEQYF. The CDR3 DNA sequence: TGCGCCAGCAGCCCCGAGGGGACAGGGGGGTTGGAGCAGTACTTC.